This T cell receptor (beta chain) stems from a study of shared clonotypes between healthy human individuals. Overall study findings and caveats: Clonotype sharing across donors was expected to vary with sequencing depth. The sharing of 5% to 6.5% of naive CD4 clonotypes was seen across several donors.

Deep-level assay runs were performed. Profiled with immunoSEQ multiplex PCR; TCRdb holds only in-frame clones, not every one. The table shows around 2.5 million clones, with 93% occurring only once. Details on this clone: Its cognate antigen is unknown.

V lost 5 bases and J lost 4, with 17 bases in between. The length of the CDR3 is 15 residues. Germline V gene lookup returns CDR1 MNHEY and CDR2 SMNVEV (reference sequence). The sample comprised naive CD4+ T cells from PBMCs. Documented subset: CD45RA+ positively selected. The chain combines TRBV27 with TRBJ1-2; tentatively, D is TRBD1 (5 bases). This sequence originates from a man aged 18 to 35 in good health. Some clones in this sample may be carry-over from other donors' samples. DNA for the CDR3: TGTGCCAGCAGTCCGCCCGGGGCCCGCGGCTATGGCTACACCTTC. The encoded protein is CASSPPGARGYGYTF.